A selection of T cell receptor beta chains follows, all from one sample in a study of OX40 agonist ivuxolimab in advanced cancers. Profiling relied on immunoSEQ multiplex PCR, and the TCRdb table lists in-frame clones only, not all of them. The data show about 59,000 clones, 80% to 95% seen once. Sequencing was performed on CD4+ or CD8+ T cells sorted from blood, taken in a trial of the OX40 agonist ivuxolimab. Receptors originate from an adult with an advanced solid tumor such as melanoma, head and neck, liver or kidney cancer. CDR3s include the opening cysteine and the closing phenylalanine or tryptophan. A D gene is named only where the DNA matches it firmly. Size values are once, few and many counts, or a class for expanded clones, and some rows have none.

v_call	j_call	d_call	clone_size	cdr3_aa	cdr3_nt
TRBV7-6	TRBJ2-1	.	.	CASSYMTRGSYNEQFF	TGTGCCAGCAGCTATATGACTAGGGGGAGTTACAATGAGCAGTTCTTC
TRBV4-1	TRBJ2-1	.	.	CASSHEGSSYNEQFF	TGCGCCAGCAGCCATGAGGGGAGCTCCTACAATGAGCAGTTCTTC
TRBV5-6	TRBJ2-3	TRBD2	.	CASSLGTSGSSDTQYF	TGTGCCAGCAGCCTAGGGACTAGCGGGAGCTCAGATACGCAGTATTTT
TRBV9	TRBJ2-3	.	.	CASSVAGARTDTQYF	TGTGCCAGCAGCGTAGCGGGAGCTCGCACAGATACGCAGTATTTT
TRBV4-2	TRBJ2-1	TRBD2	.	CASSQTPLAGGYNEQFF	TGTGCCAGCAGCCAAACCCCCCTAGCGGGAGGGTACAATGAGCAGTTCTTC
TRBV19	TRBJ1-2	.	.	CASSIDPGLPHHYGYTF	TGTGCCAGTAGTATAGATCCCGGGCTCCCACACCACTATGGCTACACCTTC
TRBV2	TRBJ2-1	.	.	CASSEKASQVNEQFF	TGTGCCAGCAGTGAGAAGGCTAGCCAAGTCAATGAGCAGTTCTTC
TRBV4-1	TRBJ1-1	.	once	CASSPRTEMNTEAFF	TGCGCCAGCAGCCCTAGGACAGAAATGAACACTGAAGCTTTCTTT
TRBV14	TRBJ2-2	.	.	CASSQVRTGELFF	TGTGCCAGCAGCCAAGTTCGGACCGGGGAGCTGTTTTTT
TRBV5-1	TRBJ2-1	TRBD2	.	CASSAGGSLFNEQFF	TGCGCCAGCAGCGCCGGGGGGTCGCTTTTCAATGAGCAGTTCTTC
TRBV5-8	TRBJ2-1	TRBD2	.	CASSSLAGAQGNEQFF	TGTGCCAGCAGCTCCTTAGCGGGAGCTCAGGGCAATGAGCAGTTCTTC
TRBV11-2	TRBJ2-7	.	.	CASSSYEQYF	TGTGCCAGCAGCTCCTACGAGCAGTACTTC
TRBV6-6	TRBJ1-1	.	.	CASRKGEDTEAFF	TGTGCCAGCAGGAAGGGCGAGGACACTGAAGCTTTCTTT
TRBV7-9	TRBJ2-3	.	once	CASARGNTDTQYF	TGTGCCAGCGCCCGGGGAAACACAGATACGCAGTATTTT
TRBV4-1	TRBJ1-3	.	.	CASSTTTARISGNTIYF	TGCGCCAGCAGTACAACAACGGCACGGATCTCTGGAAACACCATATATTTT
TRBV14	TRBJ2-2	.	.	CASSQVQHGELFF	TGTGCCAGCAGCCAAGTTCAACACGGGGAGCTGTTTTTT
TRBV7-9	TRBJ2-4	TRBD2	.	CASSSLAGVAKNIQYF	TGTGCCAGCAGCTCTCTAGCGGGAGTGGCCAAAAACATTCAGTACTTC
TRBV4-2	TRBJ2-7	.	.	CASSPGPQGYEQYF	TGTGCCAGCAGCCCTGGGCCGCAAGGCTACGAGCAGTACTTC
TRBV4-2	TRBJ1-2	TRBD1	.	CASSQVPLMTGDYGYTF	TGTGCCAGCAGCCAAGTTCCCCTTATGACAGGGGACTATGGCTACACCTTC
TRBV28	TRBJ1-2	TRBD1	few	CASSFIRDRGDGYTF	TGTGCCAGCAGTTTCATCCGGGACAGGGGGGATGGCTACACCTTC
TRBV29-1	TRBJ2-2	.	.	CSAQRKVEAGELFF	TGCAGCGCCCAAAGGAAAGTGGAGGCCGGGGAGCTGTTTTTT
TRBV5-6	TRBJ2-7	TRBD1	once	CASSSHNRGAPYEQYF	TGTGCCAGCAGCTCGCATAACAGGGGCGCCCCCTACGAGCAGTACTTC
TRBV7-6	TRBJ1-5	.	.	CASSPGEGGVLNQPQHF	TGTGCCAGCAGCCCCGGGGAGGGAGGGGTCCTCAATCAGCCCCAGCATTTT
TRBV6-1	TRBJ2-3	.	.	CASSDRGPSTDTQYF	TGTGCCAGCAGTGACAGGGGCCCGAGCACAGATACGCAGTATTTT
TRBV9	TRBJ2-1	TRBD2	.	CASSPGLASYNEQFF	TGTGCCAGCAGCCCGGGACTAGCGAGTTACAATGAGCAGTTCTTC
TRBV7-9	TRBJ2-7	.	few	CASSLARAYEQYF	TGTGCCAGCAGCTTAGCCAGGGCCTACGAGCAGTACTTC
TRBV7-3	TRBJ2-1	TRBD2	.	CASSPSGLAETSSYNEQFF	TGTGCCAGCAGCCCGTCGGGACTAGCGGAGACGAGCTCCTACAATGAGCAGTTCTTC
TRBV27	TRBJ2-1	.	.	CASSSPRYEQFF	TGTGCCAGCAGCTCTCCGAGGTATGAGCAGTTCTTC
TRBV6-1	TRBJ1-2	.	.	CASSEWASGYGYTF	TGTGCCAGCAGTGAATGGGCGAGCGGCTATGGCTACACCTTC
TRBV11-2	TRBJ2-3	TRBD2	.	CASRLLAGLTDTQYF	TGTGCCAGCAGACTACTAGCGGGACTCACAGATACGCAGTATTTT
TRBV29-1	TRBJ2-4	TRBD2	.	CSVESGLAGTKNIQYF	TGCAGCGTTGAATCGGGACTAGCGGGGACCAAAAACATTCAGTACTTC
TRBV7-9	TRBJ2-1	TRBD2	.	CASSFRDYGYNEQFF	TGTGCCAGCAGCTTCCGGGACTACGGTTACAATGAGCAGTTCTTC
TRBV4-1	TRBJ2-7	TRBD2	.	CASSQGLAGVYEQYF	TGCGCCAGCAGCCAAGGACTAGCGGGGGTATACGAGCAGTACTTC
TRBV11-2	TRBJ2-7	.	.	CASSPAFGHSSYEQYF	TGTGCCAGCAGCCCAGCTTTCGGCCACAGCTCCTACGAGCAGTACTTC